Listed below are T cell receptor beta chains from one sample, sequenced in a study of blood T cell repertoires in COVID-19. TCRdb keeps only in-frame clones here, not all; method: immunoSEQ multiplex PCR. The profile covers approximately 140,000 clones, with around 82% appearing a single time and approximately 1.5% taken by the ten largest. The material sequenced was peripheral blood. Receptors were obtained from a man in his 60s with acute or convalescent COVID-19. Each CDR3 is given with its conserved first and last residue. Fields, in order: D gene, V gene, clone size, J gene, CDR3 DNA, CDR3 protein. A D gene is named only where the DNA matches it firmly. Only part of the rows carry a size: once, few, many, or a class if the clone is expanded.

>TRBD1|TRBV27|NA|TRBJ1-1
TGTGCCAGCAGTTTACGGACTGTAGCGGGGACAGGGATCACTGAAGCTTTCTTT
CASSLRTVAGTGITEAFF
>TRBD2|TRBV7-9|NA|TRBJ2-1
TGTGCCAGCAGCCTGGGACTAGCGGCCCCCAATGAGCAGTTCTTC
CASSLGLAAPNEQFF
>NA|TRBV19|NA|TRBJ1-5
TGTGCCAGTAGCGATACAGGGTTCGCGAGCAATCAGCCCCAGCATTTT
CASSDTGFASNQPQHF
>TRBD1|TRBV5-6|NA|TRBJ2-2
TGTGCCAGCAGGCGAACGGGACAGACGGGGACCGGGGAGCTGTTTTTT
CASRRTGQTGTGELFF
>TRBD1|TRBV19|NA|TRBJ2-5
TGTGCCAGTAGTATTTACAGGGGAGAGACCCAGTACTTC
CASSIYRGETQYF
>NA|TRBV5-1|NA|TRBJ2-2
TGCGCCAGCAGCTTGTCTTTAGGGGGGGCGAACACCGGGGAGCTGTTTTTT
CASSLSLGGANTGELFF
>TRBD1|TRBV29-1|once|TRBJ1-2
TGCAGCGTTCTCACCCCCCGGACAGGGGGAGTCCGGGGCTACACCTTC
CSVLTPRTGGVRGYTF
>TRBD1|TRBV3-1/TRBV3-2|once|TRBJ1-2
TGTGCCAGCAGCCAAGTCCCCTCGACAGGGTATGAGAGCTACACCTTC
CASSQVPSTGYESYTF
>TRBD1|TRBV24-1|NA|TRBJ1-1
TGTGCCACCAGTGTATCAGGGGGCACTGAAGCTTTCTTT
CATSVSGGTEAFF
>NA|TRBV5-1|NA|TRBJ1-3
TGCGCCAGCAGCTTGGCCCAGGATGGAAACACCATATATTTT
CASSLAQDGNTIYF
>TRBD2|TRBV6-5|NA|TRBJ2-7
TGTGCCAGCAAGGCGGGGGGGCCTTACGAGCAGTACTTC
CASKAGGPYEQYF
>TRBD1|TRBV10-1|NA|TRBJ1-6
TGCGCCAGCAGTGAAGGACAGGGCGCTTCACCCCTCCACTTT
CASSEGQGASPLHF
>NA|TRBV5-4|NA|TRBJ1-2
TGTGCCAGCAGCTTGGACGGGGTTGGTGGCTACACCTTC
CASSLDGVGGYTF
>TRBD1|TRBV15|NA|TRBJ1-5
TGTGCCACGAGTCGACAGGGCGGCAATCAGCCCCAGCATTTT
CATSRQGGNQPQHF
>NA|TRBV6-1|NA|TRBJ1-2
TGTGCCAGCAGTGAACATACAACTAACTATGGCTACACCTTC
CASSEHTTNYGYTF
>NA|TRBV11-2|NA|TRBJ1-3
TGTGCCAGCAGCCGAGGGGGAAACACCATATATTTT
CASSRGGNTIYF
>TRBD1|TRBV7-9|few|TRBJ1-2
TGTGCCAGCAGCTTAGCCGGGGACAGGGTGAGCGGCTACACCTTC
CASSLAGDRVSGYTF
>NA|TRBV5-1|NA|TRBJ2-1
TGCGCCAGCAGCTTGGGCGTGAACTCCTACAATGAGCAGTTCTTC
CASSLGVNSYNEQFF
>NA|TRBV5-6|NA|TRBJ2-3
TGTGCCAGCAGCGTACTTAGCGGATACACAGATACGCAGTATTTT
CASSVLSGYTDTQYF
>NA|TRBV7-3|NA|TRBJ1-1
TGTGCCAGCAGCTTAAATAGGTCTGGTCGCCCCGGGGCTTTCTTT
CASSLNRSGRPGAFF
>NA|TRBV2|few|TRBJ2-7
TGTGCCAGCAGTGGGGACATATACGAGCAGTACTTC
CASSGDIYEQYF
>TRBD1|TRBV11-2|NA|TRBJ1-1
TGTGCCAGCAGCTGGAGACAGGGGGCGAGAAACACTGAAGCTTTCTTT
CASSWRQGARNTEAFF
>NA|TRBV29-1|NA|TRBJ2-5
TGCAGCGTGAATAGACAAGAGACCCAGTACTTC
CSVNRQETQYF
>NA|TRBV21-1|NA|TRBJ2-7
TGTGCCAGCAGCAATGAACCCCGACAGAGTATCTACGAGCAGTACTTC
CASSNEPRQSIYEQYF
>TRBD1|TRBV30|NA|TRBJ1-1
TGTGCCTGCACAGGGGGCACTGAAGCTTTCTTT
CACTGGTEAFF
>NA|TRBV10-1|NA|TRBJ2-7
TGCGCCAGCAGTTCAGGACAGATACCCTACGAGCAGTACTTC
CASSSGQIPYEQYF
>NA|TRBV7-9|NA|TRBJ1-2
TGTGCCAGCAGCTTGACGGCGGGGAAGGACTATGGCTACACCTTC
CASSLTAGKDYGYTF
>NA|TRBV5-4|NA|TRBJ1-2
TGTGCCAGCAGCCAGGGGCAGGGGCGTTATGGCTACACCTTC
CASSQGQGRYGYTF
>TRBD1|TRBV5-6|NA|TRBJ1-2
TGTGCCAGCAGCTTGAACAGGGGCGGCGGCTACACCTTC
CASSLNRGGGYTF
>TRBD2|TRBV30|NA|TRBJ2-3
TGTGCCTGGAGTGTACTTAGCGGGGGCTATGATACGCAGTATTTT
CAWSVLSGGYDTQYF
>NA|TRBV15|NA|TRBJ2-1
TGTGCCACCAGCAGAGAGAAGGAGGAGGATGAGCAGTTCTTC
CATSREKEEDEQFF
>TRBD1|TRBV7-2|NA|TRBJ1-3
TGTGCCAGCAGCTTACAGGGGGCGAGATCCTCTGGAAACACCATATATTTT
CASSLQGARSSGNTIYF
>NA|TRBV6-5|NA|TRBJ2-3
TGTGCCAGCTTGAGGGATAGCACAGATACGCAGTATTTT
CASLRDSTDTQYF
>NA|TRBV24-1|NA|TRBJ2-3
TGTGCCACCAGCAAAGCGGGCCCCTTTACAGATACGCAGTATTTT
CATSKAGPFTDTQYF
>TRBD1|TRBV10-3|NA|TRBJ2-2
TGTGCCATCCAACGGGACAGTTCAGCCGGGGAGCTGTTTTTT
CAIQRDSSAGELFF
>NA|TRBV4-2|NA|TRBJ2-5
TGTGCCAGCAGCCAAGACAGGGGAAGGGAGACCCAGTACTTC
CASSQDRGRETQYF
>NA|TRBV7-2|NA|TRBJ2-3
TGTGCCAGCAGCCTGACTAGGGCAGCAACAGATACGCAGTATTTT
CASSLTRAATDTQYF
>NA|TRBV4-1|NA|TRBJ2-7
TGCGCCAGCAGCCAAGATCATCCCCAAGGGGCTAGCGTCTTTCCGCGAGAGCAGTACTTC
CASSQDHPQGASVFPREQYF
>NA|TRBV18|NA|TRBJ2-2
TGTGCCAGCTCACCAGGAGACACCGGGGAGCTGTTTTTT
CASSPGDTGELFF
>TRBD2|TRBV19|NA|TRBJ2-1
TGTGCCAGTAGTGAAACACCGGGACTAGCTCATGAGCAGTTCTTC
CASSETPGLAHEQFF
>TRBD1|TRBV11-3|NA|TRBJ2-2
TGTGCCAGCAGTACCGGGACAGGGAACACCGGGGAGCTGTTTTTT
CASSTGTGNTGELFF
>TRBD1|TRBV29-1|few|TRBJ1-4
TGCAGCGTATTTGTAGGGACAGATGAAAAACTGTTTTTT
CSVFVGTDEKLFF
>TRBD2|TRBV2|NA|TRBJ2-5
TGTGCCAGCAAGATGAGGCTAGCGGGGGCCTCCCAAGAGACCCAGTACTTC
CASKMRLAGASQETQYF
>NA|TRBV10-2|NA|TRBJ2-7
TGCGCCAGCAGGAAAACGGGACTCTCCTACGAGCAGTACTTC
CASRKTGLSYEQYF
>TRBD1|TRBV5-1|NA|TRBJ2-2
TGCGCCAGCAGCGAACGGACAGGGGTGAACACCGGGGAGCTGTTTTTT
CASSERTGVNTGELFF
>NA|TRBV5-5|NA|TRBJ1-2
TGTGCCAGCACAGGGACAAACTATGGCTACACCTTC
CASTGTNYGYTF
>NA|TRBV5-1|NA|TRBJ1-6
TGCGCCAGCAGCCCCGAGGTAAATCGACAGCAAAATAATTCACCCCTCCACTTT
CASSPEVNRQQNNSPLHF
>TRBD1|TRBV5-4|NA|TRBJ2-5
TGTGCCAGCAGCCTCGGGACAGCCCAAGAGACCCAGTACTTC
CASSLGTAQETQYF
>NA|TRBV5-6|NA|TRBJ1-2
TGTGCCAGCAGCTTGGGTGCAGGGTATGGCTACACCTTC
CASSLGAGYGYTF
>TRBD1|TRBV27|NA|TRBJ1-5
TGTGCCAGCAGTTTACGGGACAGGTATCAGCCCCAGCATTTT
CASSLRDRYQPQHF
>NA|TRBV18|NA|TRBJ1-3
TGTGCCAGCTCACCAGAGGGGGTTACTGGAAACACCATATATTTT
CASSPEGVTGNTIYF
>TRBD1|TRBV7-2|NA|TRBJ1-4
TGTGCCAGCAGCTTGGGACAGGGAAGAACTGAAAAACTGTTTTTT
CASSLGQGRTEKLFF
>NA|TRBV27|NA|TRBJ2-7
TGTGCCAGCAGCACCGGACTAGAGCAGTACTTC
CASSTGLEQYF
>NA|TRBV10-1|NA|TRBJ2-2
TGCGCCAGCAGTGAAGTTTTTCAGGCGAACACCGGGGAGCTGTTTTTT
CASSEVFQANTGELFF